The 2 T cell receptor beta chains presented below share a single source sample, sequenced in a study of blood T cell repertoires in COVID-19. Measured with immunoSEQ multiplex PCR; TCRdb has only the in-frame clones, and not every one. The sample has a few hundred thousand clones, 85% seen once; the top ten hold 18%. The specimen was PBMCs or T cells enriched from blood (not recorded which). The receptors shown here come from a man in his forties who had recovered from COVID-19.

The chain recombines TRBV19 with TRBJ2-2, with D possibly TRBD2 on 6 matching bases. This CDR3 is built from 16 residues. Germline V gene sequence: CDR1 LNHDA, CDR2 SQIVND (reference sequence). Trimming cost V 8 bases and J 6 bases, with 22 bases left between them. CDR3 protein: CASQKVGLGSAGELFF. The CDR3 DNA sequence: TGTGCCAGTCAGAAGGTGGGACTTGGTAGCGCCGGGGAGCTGTTTTTT.

The rearrangement links TRBV5-4 to TRBJ1-1; unclear D gene. The germline V and J ends were trimmed by 4 bases and 6 bases, with 13 bases remaining between them. The CDR3 runs 13 residues. The V gene's germline CDR1 is SGHNT and CDR2 YYREEE (reference sequence). This CDR3 is CASSPSRRAEAFF. The CDR3 DNA reads TGTGCCAGCAGCCCCTCTCGGAGGGCTGAAGCTTTCTTT.